This T cell receptor beta chain comes out of a study of human T cells and chemical hapten exposure. This CDR3 region has 15 residues. Between the trimmed V and J ends, which lost 7 bases and 1 base, there was a span of 14 bases. Per the germline V gene, CDR1 is SGHRS and CDR2 is YFSETQ. One entry per CDR3 protein results from TCRdb running MiXCR on the RACE reads. The profile shows around 150,000 distinct CDR3 sequences, about a quarter of them singletons. There are a few counts of this clonotype. As for time point: patch test 3, about 24 weeks after DPC sensitization. Treatment of the sample: therapeutic diphenylcyclopropenone sensitization with weekly scalp DPC.

The chain is built from TRBV5-1 and TRBJ2-2, with D perhaps TRBD1 (6 bases). The clonotype comes from a woman under 30 with alopecia areata. Some clones in this sample may be carry-over from other donors' samples. The sequencing used whole blood, collected in connection with sensitization to the hapten diphenylcyclopropenone (DPC). CDR3 sequence (DNA): TGCGCCAGCTCATCCTCGGGACAGAACACCGGGGAGCTGTTTTTT. As protein: CASSSSGQNTGELFF.